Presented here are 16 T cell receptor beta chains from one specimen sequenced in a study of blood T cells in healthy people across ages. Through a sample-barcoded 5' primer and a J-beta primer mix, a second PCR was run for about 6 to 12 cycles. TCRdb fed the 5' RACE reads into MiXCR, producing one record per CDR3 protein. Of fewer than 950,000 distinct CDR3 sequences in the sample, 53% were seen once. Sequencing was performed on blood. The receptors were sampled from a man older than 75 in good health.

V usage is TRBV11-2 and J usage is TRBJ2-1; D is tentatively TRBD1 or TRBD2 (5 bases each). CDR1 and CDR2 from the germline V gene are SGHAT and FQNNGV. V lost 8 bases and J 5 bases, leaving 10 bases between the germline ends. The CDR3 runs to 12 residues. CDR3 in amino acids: CASGGRDNEQFF. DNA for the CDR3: TGTGCCAGCGGGGGTCGGGACAATGAGCAGTTCTTC.

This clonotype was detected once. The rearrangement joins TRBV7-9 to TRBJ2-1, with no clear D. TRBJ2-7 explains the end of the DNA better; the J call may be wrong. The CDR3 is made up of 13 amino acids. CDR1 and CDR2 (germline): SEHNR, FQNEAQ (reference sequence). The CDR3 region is CASSLSNYNEQYF. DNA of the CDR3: TGTGCCAGCAGCTTAAGTAACTACAATGAGCAGTACTTC.

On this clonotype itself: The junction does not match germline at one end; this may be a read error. CDR3 in amino acids: CAGSSDRGSGDYGYTF. The CDR3 nucleotides read TGTGCCGGCAGTTCGGACAGGGGGTCAGGCGACTATGGCTACACCTTC. The chain recombines TRBV27 with TRBJ1-2; 10 bases fit TRBD1. CDR1 and CDR2 from the germline V gene are MNHEY and SMNVEV (reference sequence). The CDR3 has 16 amino acids.

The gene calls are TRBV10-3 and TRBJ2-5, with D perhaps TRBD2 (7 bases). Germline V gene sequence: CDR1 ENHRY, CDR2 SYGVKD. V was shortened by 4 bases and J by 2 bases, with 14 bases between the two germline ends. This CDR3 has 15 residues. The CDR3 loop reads CAISGGRGIQETQYF. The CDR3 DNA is TGTGCCATCAGTGGGGGGAGGGGGATACAAGAGACCCAGTACTTC.

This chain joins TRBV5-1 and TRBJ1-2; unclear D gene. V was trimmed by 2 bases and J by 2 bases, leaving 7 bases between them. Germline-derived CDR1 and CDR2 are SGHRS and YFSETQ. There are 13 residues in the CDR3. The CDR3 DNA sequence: TGCGCCAGCAGCTTAAGTCGAAACTATGGCTACACCTTC. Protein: CASSLSRNYGYTF.

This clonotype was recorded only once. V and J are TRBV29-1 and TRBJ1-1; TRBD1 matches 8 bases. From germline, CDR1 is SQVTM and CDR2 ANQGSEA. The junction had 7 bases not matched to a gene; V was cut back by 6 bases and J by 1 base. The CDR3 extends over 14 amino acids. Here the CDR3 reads CSVETGGENTEAFF. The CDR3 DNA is TGCAGCGTCGAAACAGGGGGGGAGAACACTGAAGCTTTCTTT.

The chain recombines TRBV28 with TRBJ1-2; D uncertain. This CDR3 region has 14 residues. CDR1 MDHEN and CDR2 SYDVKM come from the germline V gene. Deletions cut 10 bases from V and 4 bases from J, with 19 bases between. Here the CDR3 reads CATAVSPDLYGYTF. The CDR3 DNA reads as TGTGCCACCGCAGTTTCCCCGGACCTCTATGGCTACACCTTC.

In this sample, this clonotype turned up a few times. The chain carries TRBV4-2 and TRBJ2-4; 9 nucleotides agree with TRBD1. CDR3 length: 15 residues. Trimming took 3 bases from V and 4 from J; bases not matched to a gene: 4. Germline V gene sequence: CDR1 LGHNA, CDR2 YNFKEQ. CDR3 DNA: TGTGCCAGCAGCCAGGCGGGACAGGGAAAAAACATTCAGTACTTC. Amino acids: CASSQAGQGKNIQYF.

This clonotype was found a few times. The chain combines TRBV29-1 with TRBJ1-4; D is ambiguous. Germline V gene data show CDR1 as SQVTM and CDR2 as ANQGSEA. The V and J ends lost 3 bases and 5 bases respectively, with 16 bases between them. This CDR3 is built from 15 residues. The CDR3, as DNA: TGCAGCGTTGATTCGAACAGCGGAGGAAATGAAAAACTGTTTTTT. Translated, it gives CSVDSNSGGNEKLFF.

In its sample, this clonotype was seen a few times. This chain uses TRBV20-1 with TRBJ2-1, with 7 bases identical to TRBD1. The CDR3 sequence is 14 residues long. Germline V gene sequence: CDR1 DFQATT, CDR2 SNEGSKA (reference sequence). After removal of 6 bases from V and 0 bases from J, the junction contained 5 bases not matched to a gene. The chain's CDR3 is CSATGDSSYNEQFF. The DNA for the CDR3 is TGCAGTGCGACTGGGGACAGCTCCTACAATGAGCAGTTCTTC.

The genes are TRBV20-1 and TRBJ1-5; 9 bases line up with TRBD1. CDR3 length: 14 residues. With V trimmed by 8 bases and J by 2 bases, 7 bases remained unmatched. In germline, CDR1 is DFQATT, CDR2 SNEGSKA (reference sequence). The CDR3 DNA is TGCAGTACGGGACAGGGTAGCGGCAATCAGCCCCAGCATTTT. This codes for CSTGQGSGNQPQHF.

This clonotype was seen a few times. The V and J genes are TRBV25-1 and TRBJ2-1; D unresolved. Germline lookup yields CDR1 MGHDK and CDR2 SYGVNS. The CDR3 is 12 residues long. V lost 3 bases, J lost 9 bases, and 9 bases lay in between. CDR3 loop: CASSDLGTEQFF. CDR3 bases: TGTGCCAGCAGTGACCTGGGAACTGAGCAGTTCTTC.

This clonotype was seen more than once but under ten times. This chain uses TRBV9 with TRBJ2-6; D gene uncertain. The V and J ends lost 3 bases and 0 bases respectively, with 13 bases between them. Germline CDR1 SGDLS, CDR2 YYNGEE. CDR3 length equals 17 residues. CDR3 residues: CASSAGPINSGANVLTF. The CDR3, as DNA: TGTGCCAGCAGCGCCGGGCCAATCAACTCTGGGGCCAACGTCCTGACTTTC.

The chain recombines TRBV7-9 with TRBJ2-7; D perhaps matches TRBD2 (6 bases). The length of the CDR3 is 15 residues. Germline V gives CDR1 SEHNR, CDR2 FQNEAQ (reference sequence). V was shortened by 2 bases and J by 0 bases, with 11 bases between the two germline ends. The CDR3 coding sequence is TGTGCCAGCAGCTTATCCGGGAGTAGCTCCTACGAGCAGTACTTC. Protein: CASSLSGSSSYEQYF.

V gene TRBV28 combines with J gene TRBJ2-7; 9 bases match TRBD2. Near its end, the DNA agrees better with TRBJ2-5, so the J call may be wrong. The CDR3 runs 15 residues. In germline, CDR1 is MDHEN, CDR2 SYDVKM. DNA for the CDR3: TGTGCCAGCAGTCCCCGGGGACTAGCTGAAGAGACCCAGTACTTC. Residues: CASSPRGLAEETQYF.

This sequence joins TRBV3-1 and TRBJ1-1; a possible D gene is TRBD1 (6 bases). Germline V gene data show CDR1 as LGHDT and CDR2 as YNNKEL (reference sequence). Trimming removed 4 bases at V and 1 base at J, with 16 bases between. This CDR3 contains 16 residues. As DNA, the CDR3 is TGTGCCAGCAGCCTTAACAACAGGGTAAAGAACACTGAAGCTTTCTTT. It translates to CASSLNNRVKNTEAFF.